These 2 T cell receptor beta chains came from one sample sequenced in a study of CXCR3-negative and CXCR3-positive naive CD8 T cells. 5' RACE with UMI labels generated the TRB cDNA libraries. TCRdb reprocessed the 5' RACE reads and keeps a single row for each CDR3 protein, giving no DNA. The sample's table shows 92,000 or so distinct CDR3 sequences. Material: naive CXCR3- CD8+ T cells from blood. Subset: CD45RO-CCR7+CD27+CD95- naive CD8+ T cells lacking CXCR3 (TNR3-). Receptors were obtained from a human donor in good health. Some clones in this sample may be carry-over from other donors' samples.

J is TRBJ2-3 and V is TRBV21-1; lacking DNA, the TRBD1 call made by TCRdb goes unchecked. TRBV21-1 is annotated as a pseudogene. The length of the CDR3 is 16 residues. The CDR3: CASSPVAGCGTDTQYF.

V gene TRBV6-5 combines with J gene TRBJ2-7; the D call from TCRdb, TRBD1, cannot be confirmed without DNA. Germline V CDR1 and CDR2: MNHEY, SVGAGI. The CDR3 sequence is 15 residues long. CDR3 protein: CASSYGQGSYYEQYF.